Included here is one TCR beta chain sequence, with context. Reverse transcription of about 0.45 to 1 ug RNA was performed with random hexamers. immunoSEQ multiplex PCR amplified TCR beta CDR3 across 54 Vbeta, 13 Jbeta. TCRdb fed the immunoSEQ multiplex PCR reads into MiXCR, producing one record per CDR3 protein. The sample has about 120,000 distinct CDR3 sequences, just under 95% seen once. In blood CD8+ and CD4+ T cells, TCR beta underwent sequencing. The authors negatively isolated CD8+ and CD4+ T cells and FACS-enriched TEMRA cells. This sample stems from a study of CD8 T cells in Susac syndrome. V lost 3 bases and J lost 1; bases outside the gene matches: 0. Germline CDR1 is SGHRS and CDR2 is YFSETQ. This CDR3 is 15 amino acids long.

The receptor was derived from a human donor in good health. The rearrangement joins TRBV5-1 to TRBJ2-5, with TRBD2 matching 13 bases. The material sequenced was CD8+ T cells from PBMCs. CDR3 sequence: CASSWTSGGQETQYF. The CDR3 DNA reads as TGCGCCAGCAGCTGGACTAGCGGGGGCCAAGAGACCCAGTACTTC.